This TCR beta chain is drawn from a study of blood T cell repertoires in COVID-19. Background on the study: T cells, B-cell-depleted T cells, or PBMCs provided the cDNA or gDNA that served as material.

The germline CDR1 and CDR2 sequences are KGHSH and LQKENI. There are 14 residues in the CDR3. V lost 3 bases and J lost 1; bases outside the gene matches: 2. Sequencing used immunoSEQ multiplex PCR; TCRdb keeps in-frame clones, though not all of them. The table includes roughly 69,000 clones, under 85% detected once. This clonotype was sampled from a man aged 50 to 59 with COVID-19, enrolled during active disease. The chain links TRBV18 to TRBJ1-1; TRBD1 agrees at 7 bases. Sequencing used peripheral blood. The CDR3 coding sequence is TGTGCCAGCTCACCGAGACAGGGGAACACTGAAGCTTTCTTT. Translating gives CASSPRQGNTEAFF.